The rows below give T cell receptor beta chains drawn from one sample of a study of T cell repertoires in cytomegalovirus infection. MiXCR, applied by TCRdb to the reads, yields one record per CDR3 protein. The sample lists more than 300,000 distinct CDR3 sequences, nearly 35% occurring once. These receptors lack a known antigen. The sequencing used cultured PBMCs, collected from culture after CMV antigen stimulation. The source is a human donor in good health (CMV status not recorded). Some clones in this sample may be carry-over from other donors' samples. The CDR3 runs from the conserved cysteine through the conserved F or W. A D gene is named only where the DNA matches it firmly. Clone size is shown for a subset of rows, as once, few, many or a class of expanded clone.

V gene: TRBV20-1; J gene: TRBJ1-6; clone size: once; D gene: TRBD1; CDR3 DNA: TGCAGTGCTAGAAAAGGACAGGGAAGTGGGAATTCACCCCTCCACTTT; CDR3 protein: CSARKGQGSGNSPLHF
V gene: TRBV4-2; J gene: TRBJ1-1; clone size: -; D gene: -; CDR3 DNA: TGTGCCAGCAGCCAATTCCTGGGAAACACTGAAGCTTTCTTT; CDR3 protein: CASSQFLGNTEAFF
V gene: TRBV10-3; J gene: TRBJ1-5; clone size: few; D gene: -; CDR3 DNA: TGTGCCATCAGTGGCGAGAATTTCCAGCCCCAGCATTTT; CDR3 protein: CAISGENFQPQHF
V gene: TRBV7-9; J gene: TRBJ2-3; clone size: many; D gene: -; CDR3 DNA: TGTGCCAGCAGCTTATCGGCAGGGTTAGATACGCAGTATTTT; CDR3 protein: CASSLSAGLDTQYF
V gene: TRBV7-2; J gene: TRBJ2-1; clone size: few; D gene: -; CDR3 DNA: TGTGCCAGCAGCTTACGCCCGTCCTACAATGAGCAGTTCTTC; CDR3 protein: CASSLRPSYNEQFF
V gene: TRBV29-1; J gene: TRBJ2-3; clone size: -; D gene: TRBD1; CDR3 DNA: TGCAGCGTTCCCTTTGAGGGGGCGTGGACAGATACGCAGTATTTT; CDR3 protein: CSVPFEGAWTDTQYF
V gene: TRBV7-6; J gene: TRBJ1-5; clone size: -; D gene: TRBD1; CDR3 DNA: TGTGCCAGCAGCAAAGGGACAGGGGGAGGCAATCAGCCCCAGCATTTT; CDR3 protein: CASSKGTGGGNQPQHF
V gene: TRBV5-1; J gene: TRBJ2-5; clone size: -; D gene: -; CDR3 DNA: TGCGCCAGCAGCGAATCGACAAGGGGGGAGACCCAGTACTTC; CDR3 protein: CASSESTRGETQYF
V gene: TRBV5-6; J gene: TRBJ2-7; clone size: few; D gene: TRBD1; CDR3 DNA: TGTGCCAGCAGCTCCTTGACAGGGTACTACGAGCAGTACTTC; CDR3 protein: CASSSLTGYYEQYF
V gene: TRBV15; J gene: TRBJ2-2; clone size: -; D gene: -; CDR3 DNA: TGTGCCACCAGCAGAGGGCCCGGGACCGGGGACACCGGGGAGCTGTTTTTT; CDR3 protein: CATSRGPGTGDTGELFF
V gene: TRBV7-9; J gene: TRBJ1-5; clone size: -; D gene: TRBD1; CDR3 DNA: TGTGCCAGCAGCTCGCTTCAGGGGGCCGGGCAGCCCCAGCATTTT; CDR3 protein: CASSSLQGAGQPQHF
V gene: TRBV12-3/TRBV12-4; J gene: TRBJ2-5; clone size: few; D gene: -; CDR3 DNA: TGTGCCAGCACGGAATTAGCAGGCGAGACCCAGTACTTC; CDR3 protein: CASTELAGETQYF
V gene: TRBV6-5; J gene: TRBJ1-3; clone size: few; D gene: -; CDR3 DNA: TGTGCCAGCAGTTCGACACGAAGCTCTGGAAACACCATATATTTT; CDR3 protein: CASSSTRSSGNTIYF
V gene: TRBV7-9; J gene: TRBJ1-3; clone size: -; D gene: -; CDR3 DNA: TGTGCCAGCAGCTTAAACCTAGCAGGGAGCTCTGGAAACACCATATATTTT; CDR3 protein: CASSLNLAGSSGNTIYF
V gene: TRBV20-1; J gene: TRBJ1-1; clone size: once; D gene: -; CDR3 DNA: TGCAGTGAACAACCACAGGGAGGCACTGAAGCTTTCTTT; CDR3 protein: CSEQPQGGTEAFF
V gene: TRBV7-2; J gene: TRBJ1-5; clone size: -; D gene: -; CDR3 DNA: TGTGCCAGCAGCTTAGGGGGGGGACACAATCAGCCCCAGCATTTT; CDR3 protein: CASSLGGGHNQPQHF
V gene: TRBV7-2; J gene: TRBJ2-5; clone size: many; D gene: TRBD2; CDR3 DNA: TGTGCCAGCAGCTTCCAGGCGGGAGGGGTGGAGACCCAGTACTTC; CDR3 protein: CASSFQAGGVETQYF
V gene: TRBV5-6; J gene: TRBJ2-7; clone size: -; D gene: -; CDR3 DNA: TGTGCTAGCAGCATCGACAATGCCTACGAGCAGTACTTC; CDR3 protein: CASSIDNAYEQYF
V gene: TRBV7-2; J gene: TRBJ2-3; clone size: -; D gene: TRBD2; CDR3 DNA: TGTGCCAGCAGCAACCCTAGCGGATCCCGCACAGATACGCAGTATTTT; CDR3 protein: CASSNPSGSRTDTQYF
V gene: TRBV19; J gene: TRBJ1-2; clone size: -; D gene: -; CDR3 DNA: TGTGCCAGTAGTCCCCCTCAGGGCGGCTACACCTTC; CDR3 protein: CASSPPQGGYTF
V gene: TRBV19; J gene: TRBJ2-7; clone size: -; D gene: -; CDR3 DNA: TGTGCCAGTAGTACTAAGGCAGGCACCTACGAGCAGTACTTC; CDR3 protein: CASSTKAGTYEQYF
V gene: TRBV7-8; J gene: TRBJ2-1; clone size: few; D gene: -; CDR3 DNA: TGTGCCAGCAGTCAAAGACGGGAGTCAGGTGAGCAGTTCTTC; CDR3 protein: CASSQRRESGEQFF
V gene: TRBV11-2; J gene: TRBJ2-3; clone size: few; D gene: -; CDR3 DNA: TGTGCCAGCAGCCCCTCCCGCCGGGATACGCAGTATTTT; CDR3 protein: CASSPSRRDTQYF
V gene: TRBV4-3; J gene: TRBJ1-5; clone size: few; D gene: -; CDR3 DNA: TGCGCCAGCAGCCAAGTACTCGGGGGCAATCAGCCCCAGCATTTT; CDR3 protein: CASSQVLGGNQPQHF
V gene: TRBV7-2; J gene: TRBJ2-3; clone size: many; D gene: -; CDR3 DNA: TGTGCCAGCAGCCCAAAACCCCTGGCGCCAGGGGGCACAGATACGCAGTATTTT; CDR3 protein: CASSPKPLAPGGTDTQYF
V gene: TRBV7-8; J gene: TRBJ1-2; clone size: -; D gene: TRBD1; CDR3 DNA: TGTGCCAGCAGCCCAGGACAGGGTAGTGGCTACACCTTC; CDR3 protein: CASSPGQGSGYTF
V gene: TRBV5-4; J gene: TRBJ2-3; clone size: -; D gene: -; CDR3 DNA: TGTGCCAGCAGCTTGCCGGGTCCTAGCACAGATACGCAGTATTTT; CDR3 protein: CASSLPGPSTDTQYF
V gene: TRBV6-5; J gene: TRBJ1-1; clone size: -; D gene: -; CDR3 DNA: TGTGCCAGCAGTTACGAGGGTTCGAACACTGAAGCTTTCTTT; CDR3 protein: CASSYEGSNTEAFF
V gene: TRBV4-3; J gene: TRBJ1-6; clone size: few; D gene: -; CDR3 DNA: TGCGCCAGCAGCCAAGATGGGGGGATTTCACCCCTCCACTTT; CDR3 protein: CASSQDGGISPLHF
V gene: TRBV29-1; J gene: TRBJ1-1; clone size: -; D gene: TRBD1; CDR3 DNA: TGCAGCGTTGAAACCCGACAGGGAGGTACTGAAGCTTTCTTT; CDR3 protein: CSVETRQGGTEAFF
V gene: TRBV7-9; J gene: TRBJ2-5; clone size: few; D gene: TRBD1; CDR3 DNA: TGTGCCAGCAGCCCACCTACAGGGGCCCAAGAGACCCAGTACTTC; CDR3 protein: CASSPPTGAQETQYF
V gene: TRBV6-6; J gene: TRBJ1-1; clone size: few; D gene: -; CDR3 DNA: TGTGCCAGCAGTCCTGACCCTTACACTGAAGCTTTCTTT; CDR3 protein: CASSPDPYTEAFF
V gene: TRBV19; J gene: TRBJ2-7; clone size: few; D gene: TRBD2; CDR3 DNA: TGTGCCAGTAGTGTAGCGGGCGGGGGGCCCTACGAGCAGTACTTC; CDR3 protein: CASSVAGGGPYEQYF
V gene: TRBV20-1; J gene: TRBJ1-2; clone size: -; D gene: -; CDR3 DNA: TGCAGTGCCAAAGGGGGGAGTTTCAGCTATGGCTACACCTTC; CDR3 protein: CSAKGGSFSYGYTF
V gene: TRBV7-2; J gene: TRBJ2-7; clone size: -; D gene: -; CDR3 DNA: TGTGCCAGCAGCTTAGTGTGGCTAGCCGCCTACGAGCAGTACTTC; CDR3 protein: CASSLVWLAAYEQYF
V gene: TRBV7-2; J gene: TRBJ2-1; clone size: -; D gene: TRBD2; CDR3 DNA: TGTGCCAGCAGCTTAGCGGGACTAGCGGGAGTTGAGCAGTTCTTC; CDR3 protein: CASSLAGLAGVEQFF
V gene: TRBV28; J gene: TRBJ1-1; clone size: -; D gene: -; CDR3 DNA: TGTGCCAGCACTCTTTCAGGGAAGAACACTGAAGCTTTCTTT; CDR3 protein: CASTLSGKNTEAFF
V gene: TRBV15; J gene: TRBJ2-5; clone size: -; D gene: -; CDR3 DNA: TGTGCCACCAGCGGAGATCTAGTCAGGGCCCAAGAGACCCAGTACTTC; CDR3 protein: CATSGDLVRAQETQYF
V gene: TRBV19; J gene: TRBJ2-1; clone size: -; D gene: -; CDR3 DNA: TGTGCCAGTAGTATGATTCCAGGGGCAAATGAGCAGTTCTTC; CDR3 protein: CASSMIPGANEQFF
V gene: TRBV29-1; J gene: TRBJ1-1; clone size: few; D gene: -; CDR3 DNA: TGCAGCGTCGAGGACGCCACTGAAGCTTTCTTT; CDR3 protein: CSVEDATEAFF
V gene: TRBV7-9; J gene: TRBJ1-2; clone size: -; D gene: TRBD1; CDR3 DNA: TGTGCCAGCAGCGATAGGGCAGGGGGCGCGGACACCTTC; CDR3 protein: CASSDRAGGADTF
V gene: TRBV9; J gene: TRBJ2-1; clone size: -; D gene: -; CDR3 DNA: TGTGCCAGCAGCGTAGACCCTAGAAGAGGCAATGAGCAGTTCTTC; CDR3 protein: CASSVDPRRGNEQFF
V gene: TRBV11-3; J gene: TRBJ2-1; clone size: few; D gene: TRBD2; CDR3 DNA: TGTGCCAGCAGCTTAGTAGCGGGAGGGCCCTACCACAATGAGCAGTTCTTC; CDR3 protein: CASSLVAGGPYHNEQFF
V gene: TRBV20-1; J gene: TRBJ2-3; clone size: once; D gene: TRBD2; CDR3 DNA: TGCAGTGCTAGAGATGGGACTAGCGGGACAGATACGCAGTATTTT; CDR3 protein: CSARDGTSGTDTQYF
V gene: TRBV12-3/TRBV12-4; J gene: TRBJ1-4; clone size: -; D gene: -; CDR3 DNA: TGTGCCAGCAGAAAAGCAGGGGACATGGGCGAAAAACTGTTTTTT; CDR3 protein: CASRKAGDMGEKLFF
V gene: TRBV6-6; J gene: TRBJ2-7; clone size: few; D gene: -; CDR3 DNA: TGTGCCAGCAGTTACGCGGGGGACAGATCCTACGAGCAGTACTTC; CDR3 protein: CASSYAGDRSYEQYF
V gene: TRBV19; J gene: TRBJ1-1; clone size: once; D gene: -; CDR3 DNA: TGTGCCAGTAGTCCAAAAGCGGGGGGAAACACTGAAGCTTTCTTT; CDR3 protein: CASSPKAGGNTEAFF